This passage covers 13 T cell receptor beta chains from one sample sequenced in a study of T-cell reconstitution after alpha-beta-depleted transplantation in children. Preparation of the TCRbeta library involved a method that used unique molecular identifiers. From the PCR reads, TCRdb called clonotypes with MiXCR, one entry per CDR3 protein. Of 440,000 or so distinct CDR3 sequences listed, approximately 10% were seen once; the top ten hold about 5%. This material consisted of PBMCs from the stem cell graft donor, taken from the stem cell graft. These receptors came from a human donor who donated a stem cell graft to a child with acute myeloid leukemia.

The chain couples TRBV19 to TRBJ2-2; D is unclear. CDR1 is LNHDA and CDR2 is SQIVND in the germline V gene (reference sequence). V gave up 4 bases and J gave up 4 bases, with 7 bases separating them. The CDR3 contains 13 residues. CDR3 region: CASSKAVTGELFF. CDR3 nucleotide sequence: TGTGCCAGTAGTAAGGCAGTCACCGGGGAGCTGTTTTTT.

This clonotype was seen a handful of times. This chain's CDR3 is CASSFSPGNYGYTF. The CDR3 DNA follows: TGTGCCAGCAGCTTTTCTCCGGGCAACTATGGCTACACCTTC. The chain recombines TRBV7-9 with TRBJ1-2; D is unresolved. Trimming left V 3 bases short and J 2 bases short, with 10 bases between. This CDR3 has 14 amino acids. CDR1 and CDR2 (germline): SEHNR, FQNEAQ (reference sequence).

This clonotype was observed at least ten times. The DNA for the CDR3 is TGTGCCAGCAGTAGGACTAGCGTGGGCACCGGGGAGCTGTTTTTT. This sequence encodes CASSRTSVGTGELFF. J is TRBJ2-2 and V is TRBV6-2 or TRBV6-3, with TRBD2 identical over 9 bases. Germline assignment: CDR1 MNHEY and CDR2 SVGEGT. The CDR3 is made up of 15 amino acids. Losses at the gene ends were 5 bases for V and 4 bases for J; bases not matched to a gene: 5.

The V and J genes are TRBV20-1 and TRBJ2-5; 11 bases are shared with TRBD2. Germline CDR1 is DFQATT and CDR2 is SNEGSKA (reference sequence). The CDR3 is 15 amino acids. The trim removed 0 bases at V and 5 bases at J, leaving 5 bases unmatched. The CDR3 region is CSARDLSGGAETQYF. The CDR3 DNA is TGCAGTGCTAGAGACCTTAGCGGGGGGGCCGAGACCCAGTACTTC.

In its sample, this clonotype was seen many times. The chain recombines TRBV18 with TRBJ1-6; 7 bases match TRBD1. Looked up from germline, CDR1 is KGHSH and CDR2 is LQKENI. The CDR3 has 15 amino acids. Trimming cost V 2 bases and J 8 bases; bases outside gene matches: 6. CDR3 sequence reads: CASSPFQGGDSPLHF. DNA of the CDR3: TGTGCCAGCTCACCATTTCAGGGGGGAGATTCACCCCTCCACTTT.

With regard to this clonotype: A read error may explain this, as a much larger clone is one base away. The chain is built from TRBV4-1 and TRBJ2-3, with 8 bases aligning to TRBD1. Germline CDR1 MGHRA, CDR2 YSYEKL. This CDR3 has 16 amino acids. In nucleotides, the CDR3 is TGCGCCAGCAGCTCCCGGACAGGGCTCTACACAGATGCGCAGTATTTT. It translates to CASSSRTGLYTDAQYF.

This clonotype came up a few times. CDR3 amino acids: CSARDPAGPGNTIYF. CDR3 DNA: TGCAGTGCTAGAGATCCAGCCGGTCCTGGAAACACCATATATTTT. This chain links TRBV20-1 with TRBJ1-3; no firm D call. The CDR3 is 15 residues long. Looked up from germline, CDR1 is DFQATT and CDR2 is SNEGSKA (reference sequence). Trimming pared 0 bases from V and 2 bases from J, leaving 11 bases between.

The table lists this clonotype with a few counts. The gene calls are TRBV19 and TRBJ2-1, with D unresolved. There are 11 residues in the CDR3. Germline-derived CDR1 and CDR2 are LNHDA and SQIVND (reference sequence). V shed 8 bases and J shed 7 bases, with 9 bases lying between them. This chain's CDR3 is CASRRGNEQFF. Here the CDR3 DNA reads TGTGCCAGTCGGAGAGGTAATGAGCAGTTCTTC.

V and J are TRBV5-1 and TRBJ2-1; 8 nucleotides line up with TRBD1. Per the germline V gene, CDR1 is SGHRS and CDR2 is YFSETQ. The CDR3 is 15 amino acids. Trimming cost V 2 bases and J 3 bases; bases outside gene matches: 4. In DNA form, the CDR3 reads TGCGCCAGCAGCTTTTCCGGGACAGGCTACAATGAGCAGTTCTTC. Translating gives CASSFSGTGYNEQFF.

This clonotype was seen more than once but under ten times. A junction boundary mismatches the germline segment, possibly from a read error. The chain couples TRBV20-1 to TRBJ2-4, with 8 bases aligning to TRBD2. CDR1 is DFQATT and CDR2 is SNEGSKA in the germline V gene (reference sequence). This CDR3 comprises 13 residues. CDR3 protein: CSARDLGTRSQYF. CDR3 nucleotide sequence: TGCAGTGCCAGAGACCTGGGGACTAGAAGTCAGTACTTC.

The CDR3 nucleotides read TGTGCCAGCAGCTCTTTAGCAGCCAATGAGCAGTTCTTC. It codes for CASSSLAANEQFF. The chain combines TRBV6-2 or TRBV6-3 with TRBJ2-1; D not resolved. The V end was cut by 6 bases, the J end by 6 bases, with 12 bases between. Germline loops: CDR1 MNHEY, CDR2 SVGEGT. The CDR3 consists of 13 residues.

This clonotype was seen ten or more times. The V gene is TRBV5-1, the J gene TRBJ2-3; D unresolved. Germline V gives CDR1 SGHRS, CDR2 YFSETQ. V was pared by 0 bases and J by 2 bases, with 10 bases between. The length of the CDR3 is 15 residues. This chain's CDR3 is CASSLGNSNTDTQYF. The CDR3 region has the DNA TGCGCCAGCAGCTTGGGGAACTCAAACACAGATACGCAGTATTTT. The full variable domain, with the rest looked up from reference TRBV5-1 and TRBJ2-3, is KAGVTQTPRYLIKTRGQQVTLSCSPISGHRSVSWYQQTPGQGLQFLFEYFSETQRNKGNFPGRFSGRQFSNSRSEMNVSTLELGDSALYLCASSLGNSNTDTQYFGPGTRLTVL.

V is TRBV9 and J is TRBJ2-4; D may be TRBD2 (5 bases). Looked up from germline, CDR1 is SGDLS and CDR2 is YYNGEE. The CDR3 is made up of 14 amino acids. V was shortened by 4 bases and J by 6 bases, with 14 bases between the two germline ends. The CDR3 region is CASSSMAGPNIQYF. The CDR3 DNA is TGTGCCAGCAGCTCCATGGCGGGCCCAAACATTCAGTACTTC.